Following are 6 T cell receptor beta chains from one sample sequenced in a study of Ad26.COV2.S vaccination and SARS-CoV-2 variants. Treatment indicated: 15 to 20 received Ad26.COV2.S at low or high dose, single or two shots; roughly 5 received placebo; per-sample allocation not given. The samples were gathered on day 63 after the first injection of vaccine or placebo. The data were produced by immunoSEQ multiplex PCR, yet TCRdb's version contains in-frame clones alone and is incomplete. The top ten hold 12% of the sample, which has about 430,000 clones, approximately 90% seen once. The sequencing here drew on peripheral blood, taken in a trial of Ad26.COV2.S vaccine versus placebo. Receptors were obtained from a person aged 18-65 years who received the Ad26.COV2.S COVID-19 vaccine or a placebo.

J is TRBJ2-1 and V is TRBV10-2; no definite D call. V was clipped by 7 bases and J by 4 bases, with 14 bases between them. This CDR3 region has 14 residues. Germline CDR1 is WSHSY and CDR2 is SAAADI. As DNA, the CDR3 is TGCGCCAGCAATCCCGATCTTTCATACAATGAGCAGTTCTTC. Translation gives CASNPDLSYNEQFF.

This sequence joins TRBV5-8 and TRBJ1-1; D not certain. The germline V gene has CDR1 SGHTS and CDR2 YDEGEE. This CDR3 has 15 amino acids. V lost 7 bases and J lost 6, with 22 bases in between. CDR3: CASRILSLIGPEAFF. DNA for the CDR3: TGTGCCAGCCGAATTCTCAGCTTGATAGGCCCTGAAGCTTTCTTT.

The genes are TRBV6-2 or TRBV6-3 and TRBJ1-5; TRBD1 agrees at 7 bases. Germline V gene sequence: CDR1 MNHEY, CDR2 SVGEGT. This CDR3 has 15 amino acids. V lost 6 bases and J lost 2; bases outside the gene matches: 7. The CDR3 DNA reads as TGTGCCAGCAGCAACAGGGGAGTGGGCAATCAGCCCCAGCATTTT. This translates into CASSNRGVGNQPQHF.

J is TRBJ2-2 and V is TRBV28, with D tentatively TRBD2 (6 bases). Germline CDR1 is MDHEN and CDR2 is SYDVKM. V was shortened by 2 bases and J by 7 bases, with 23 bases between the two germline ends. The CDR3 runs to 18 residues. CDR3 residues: CASSLGHVTRMSGGELFF. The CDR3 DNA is TGTGCCAGCAGTTTAGGCCACGTGACTAGGATGAGTGGCGGGGAGCTGTTTTTT.

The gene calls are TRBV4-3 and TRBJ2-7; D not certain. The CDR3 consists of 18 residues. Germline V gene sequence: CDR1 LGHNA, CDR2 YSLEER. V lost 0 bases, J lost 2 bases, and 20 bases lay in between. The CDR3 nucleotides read TGCGCCAGCAGCCAAGATCCTCACGGCAACGGCGTTACCTACGAGCAGTACTTC. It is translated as CASSQDPHGNGVTYEQYF.

CDR3 sequence: CASSSLRGRAAKNIQYF. For the CDR3, the DNA is TGTGCCAGCAGTTCGCTCCGCGGGAGGGCCGCCAAAAACATTCAGTACTTC. The chain links TRBV5-6 to TRBJ2-4; 9 nucleotides match TRBD2. The CDR3 length is 17 residues. Germline CDR1 reads SGHDT; CDR2 reads YYEEEE. V lost 5 bases to trimming and J lost 1 base; unmatched junction nucleotides: 10. Full variable domain (rest looked up from reference TRBV5-6 and TRBJ2-4): DAGVTQSPTHLIKTRGQQVTLRCSPKSGHDTVSWYQQALGQGPQFIFQYYEEEERQRGNFPDRFSGHQFPNYSSELNVNALLLGDSALYLCASSSLRGRAAKNIQYFGAGTRLSVL.